A single sample gave rise to the 23 T cell receptor beta chains below, sequenced in a study of regulatory T cells in long-lasting Graves disease. The time point here: newly diagnosed GD, antithyroid drugs for less than 3 months. Generation of the TCR library employed RNA extracted from PBMCs. Both iRepertoire HTBI primers and Arm-PCR of CDR3 regions were used to build the TCR beta libraries. TCRdb re-called the multiplex PCR reads through MiXCR, storing one row per CDR3 protein. The sample includes around 400,000 distinct CDR3 sequences, about 11% of them seen just once. These same data were also listed under a study on T cells in Graves' hyperthyroidism and ophthalmopathy.

The source material was peripheral blood mononuclear cells (PBMCs), sampled at new diagnosis, from a patient treated with antithyroid drugs. The origin of the receptors is a young woman with Graves disease.

The chain uses TRBV10-2 and TRBJ2-7; TRBD2 matches at 8 bases. J was trimmed by 4 bases and V by 0 bases; bases with no gene match: 5. The CDR3 is made up of 15 amino acids. Germline-derived CDR1 and CDR2 are WSHSY and SAAADI. The CDR3 DNA reads TGCGCCAGCAGTGAGTCGCCTAGCGGGTTATACGAGCAGTACTTC. Encoded protein: CASSESPSGLYEQYF.

Here the CDR3 DNA reads TGCAGCGTTACGGGAAATAGCAATCAGCCCCAGCATTTT. Amino acids: CSVTGNSNQPQHF. This sequence joins TRBV29-1 and TRBJ1-5; D unresolved. The CDR3 contains 13 residues. The V and J ends lost 5 bases and 0 bases respectively, with 8 bases between them. Germline assignment: CDR1 SQVTM and CDR2 ANQGSEA.

This clonotype has more than one count but fewer than ten. The chain recombines TRBV27 with TRBJ1-2, with a weak D call TRBD1 (6 bases). CDR1 MNHEY and CDR2 SMNVEV come from the germline V gene (reference sequence). Trimming left V 6 bases short and J 5 bases short, with 19 bases between. This CDR3 has 15 residues. CDR3 amino acids: CASRITGRVGYGYTF. For the CDR3, the DNA is TGTGCCAGCAGAATTACAGGGCGGGTTGGATATGGCTACACCTTC.

This clonotype was seen ten or more times. This chain uses TRBV29-1 with TRBJ2-1; TRBD2 aligns across 9 bases. Per the germline V gene, CDR1 is SQVTM and CDR2 is ANQGSEA. The V and J ends lost 6 bases and 2 bases, in that order; junction bases with no gene match: 5. The CDR3 covers 14 residues. The CDR3 reads CSVQSGRPYNEQFF. The CDR3 bases are TGCAGCGTCCAGAGCGGGAGGCCCTACAATGAGCAGTTCTTC.

This clonotype was seen at least ten times. The chain recombines TRBV4-2 with TRBJ1-5; D perhaps matches TRBD1 (6 bases). The germline V and J ends were trimmed by 4 bases and 4 bases, with 11 bases remaining between them. CDR3 length: 14 amino acids. Germline CDR1 is LGHNA and CDR2 is YNFKEQ. In DNA form, the CDR3 reads TGTGCCAGCAGCCCGGGACAAAGGAATCAGCCCCAGCATTTT. This codes for CASSPGQRNQPQHF.

Here the CDR3 reads CASSFSGVYGYTF. The CDR3 region has the DNA TGTGCCAGTAGTTTCTCGGGGGTCTATGGCTACACCTTC. This sequence joins TRBV19 and TRBJ1-2, with TRBD1 as a possible D gene (5 bases). Germline CDR1 is LNHDA and CDR2 is SQIVND (reference sequence). CDR3 size: 13 residues. Trimming removed 5 bases at V and 4 bases at J, with 11 bases between.

This clonotype was seen at least ten times. The rearrangement links TRBV30 to TRBJ2-1; D might be TRBD1 (5 bases). Trimming removed 4 bases at V and 10 bases at J, with 14 bases between. Germline-derived CDR1 and CDR2 are GTSNPN and SVGIG (reference sequence). CDR3 length equals 12 residues. The CDR3 bases are TGTGCCTGGAAACCCCCCAGGGTGGAGCAGTTCTTC. Translation: CAWKPPRVEQFF. The full variable domain, completed using reference TRBV30 and TRBJ2-1, is SQTIHQWPATLVQPVGSPLSLECTVEGTSNPNLYWYRQAAGRGLQLLFYSVGIGQISSEVPQNLSASRPQDRQFILSSKKLLLSDSGFYLCAWKPPRVEQFFGPGTRLTVL.

This clonotype has only one observation. This could be a read error, since a much larger clone is one nucleotide away. The chain employs TRBV18 and TRBJ2-6; D perhaps matches TRBD1 (5 bases). Germline assignment: CDR1 KGHSH and CDR2 LQKENI. The CDR3 loop spans 15 amino acids. CDR3 residues: CASTPDSPGANVLTF. The CDR3 bases are TGTGCCAGCACACCAGACAGCCCTGGGGCCAACGTCCTGACTTTC. Full variable domain (missing parts from reference TRBV18 and TRBJ2-6): NAGVMQNPRHLVRRRGQEARLRCSPMKGHSHVYWYRQLPEEGLKFMVYLQKENIIDESGMPKERFSAEFPKEGPSILRIQQVVRGDSAAYFCASTPDSPGANVLTFGAGSRLTVL.

This clonotype was picked up many times. The J gene is TRBJ2-1, the V gene TRBV20-1, with D unclear. Germline V gene sequence: CDR1 DFQATT, CDR2 SNEGSKA (reference sequence). The CDR3 sequence is 12 residues long. V was clipped by 0 bases and J by 6 bases, with 6 bases between them. Here the CDR3 DNA reads TGCAGTGCTAGAGATGACGGCAATGAGCAGTTCTTC. It encodes CSARDDGNEQFF.

J is TRBJ2-5 and V is TRBV9; D is perhaps TRBD2 (6 bases). The ends were cut back, 1 base at V and 5 bases at J, with 12 bases in the middle. The CDR3 has 14 residues. The germline V gene encodes CDR1 SGDLS and CDR2 YYNGEE. CDR3 sequence reads: CASSVLGSGETQYF. CDR3 bases: TGTGCCAGCAGCGTACTCGGGAGTGGGGAGACCCAGTACTTC.

This clonotype appeared a few times. The J gene is TRBJ2-3, the V gene TRBV4-2; the match to TRBD1 covers 11 bases. The length of the CDR3 is 17 residues. Losses at the gene ends were 4 bases for V and 1 base for J; bases not matched to a gene: 7. Germline V gene data show CDR1 as LGHNA and CDR2 as YNFKEQ. In DNA form, the CDR3 reads TGTGCCAGCAGCCCACGGACAGGGGGCAGGGGCACAGATACGCAGTATTTT. Its translation is CASSPRTGGRGTDTQYF.

This clonotype was recorded many times. Possible read error: a much larger clone is one base away. The rearrangement links TRBV2 to TRBJ1-1; no definite D call. Trimming cost V 8 bases and J 1 base, with 11 bases left between them. Germline loops: CDR1 SNHLY, CDR2 FYNNEI. The CDR3 totals 13 residues. The CDR3 here is CASGRTENTEAFF. CDR3 in DNA: TGTGCCAGCGGAAGGACGGAGAACACTGAAGCTTTCTTT.

There are many counts of this clonotype. V is TRBV6-5 and J is TRBJ2-7, with D hard to call. The germline CDR1 and CDR2 sequences are MNHEY and SVGAGI. Trimming shortened V by 0 bases and J by 2 bases, and 5 bases separated the two germline ends. The CDR3 totals 13 residues. CDR3 region: CASSYSITYEQYF. The CDR3 DNA reads TGTGCCAGCAGTTACTCGATTACCTACGAGCAGTACTTC.

This clonotype has a handful of counts. This rearrangement joins TRBV20-1 to TRBJ1-2, with D perhaps TRBD1 (5 bases). The V gene's germline CDR1 is DFQATT and CDR2 SNEGSKA (reference sequence). The CDR3 length is 13 residues. V lost 5 bases to trimming and J lost 4 bases, with 14 bases between them. The CDR3, as DNA: TGCAGTGCTTCCCAGGGAATTGGCTATGGCTACACCTTC. Encoded protein: CSASQGIGYGYTF.

This clonotype has a count of ten or more. J is TRBJ2-7 and V is TRBV20-1; D uncertain. The CDR3 consists of 15 residues. Germline CDR1 and CDR2: DFQATT and SNEGSKA (reference sequence). V lost 2 bases, J lost 4 bases, and 18 bases lay in between. CDR3 in DNA: TGCAGTGCTAGACCTCGTAGAGACCCGTTATACGAGCAGTACTTC. It translates to CSARPRRDPLYEQYF.

This clonotype was seen a handful of times. CDR3 in DNA: TGCAGTGCCATTCGCCCTAGCGGGAGCAATGAGCAGTTCTTC. Translation gives CSAIRPSGSNEQFF. The rearrangement joins TRBV20-1 to TRBJ2-1; 10 bases agree with TRBD2. J lost 6 bases, V lost 6 bases, and 8 bases had no gene match. Germline CDR1 and CDR2: DFQATT and SNEGSKA (reference sequence). CDR3 length equals 14 residues.

This clonotype came up many times. The chain recombines TRBV6-1 with TRBJ2-7; 9 bases fit TRBD2. Looked up from germline, CDR1 is MNHNS and CDR2 is SASEGT. The CDR3 length is 14 residues. The trim removed 7 bases at V and 3 bases at J, leaving 7 bases unmatched. The CDR3 is CASTPASGNYEQYF. For the CDR3, the DNA is TGTGCCAGCACCCCGGCTAGCGGGAACTACGAGCAGTACTTC.

In this sample, this clonotype turned up a few times. This chain connects TRBV7-6 to TRBJ1-2; TRBD1 aligns across 8 bases. Trimming cost V 5 bases and J 8 bases; bases outside gene matches: 19. Germline V gives CDR1 SGHVS, CDR2 FNYEAQ. This CDR3 comprises 17 residues. CDR3 coding DNA: TGTGCCAGCAGCCCCGAGGGGGGACCACAGGGGGTCGGCGGCTACACCTTC. It encodes CASSPEGGPQGVGGYTF.

The chain has TRBV15 and TRBJ2-5; TRBD2 matches at 12 bases. Trimming took 5 bases from V and 5 from J; bases not matched to a gene: 9. Germline CDR1 reads LNHNV; CDR2 reads YYDKDF (reference sequence). This CDR3 contains 16 residues. The CDR3 bases are TGTGCCACCAGCGCACGACTAGCGGGAGAGCATGAGACCCAGTACTTC. Protein sequence: CATSARLAGEHETQYF.

This clonotype was counted at least ten times. This rearrangement joins TRBV30 to TRBJ1-3; D remains unclear. The CDR3 has 13 residues. The V end was cut by 2 bases, the J end by 2 bases, with 7 bases between. The germline V gene has CDR1 GTSNPN and CDR2 SVGIG (reference sequence). The CDR3 spells CAWSWATGNTIYF. The CDR3 DNA reads as TGTGCCTGGAGTTGGGCGACTGGAAACACCATATATTTT.

This clonotype was found once. The rearrangement links TRBV4-1 to TRBJ2-5; TRBD1 matches 8 bases. The length of the CDR3 is 16 residues. Per the germline V gene, CDR1 is MGHRA and CDR2 is YSYEKL. Unmatched junction bases numbered 8, after V lost 3 bases and J lost 2 bases. The DNA of the CDR3 is TGCGCCAGCAGCCAGCTGGCCAGGGGGCCACAAGAGACCCAGTACTTC. Protein product: CASSQLARGPQETQYF.

This clonotype was counted many times. The rearrangement links TRBV20-1 to TRBJ2-1; no clear D. Trimming left V 0 bases short and J 0 bases short, with 9 bases between. Germline values: CDR1 DFQATT, CDR2 SNEGSKA (reference sequence). The CDR3 extends over 15 amino acids. The CDR3 here is CSARDTLHSYNEQFF. The CDR3 DNA is TGCAGTGCTAGAGATACGCTGCACTCCTACAATGAGCAGTTCTTC.

This clonotype appeared a few times. The junction departs from the called germline gene at one end, perhaps through a read error. The chain employs TRBV11-3 and TRBJ2-1; the match to TRBD2 covers 7 bases. CDR1 is SGHNT, CDR2 YENEEA, per germline. This CDR3 has 16 residues. The CDR3 spells CASSISRGSSYNEQSF. The CDR3 DNA follows: TGTGCCAGCAGCATTTCACGCGGGAGCTCCTACAATGAGCAGTCCTTC.